These 14 T cell receptor beta chains were sequenced from one sample in a study of vaccination and CD4 T cells after COVID-19. Antigen specificity for these receptors is unknown. Stated treatment: roughly nine-day PBMC culture with coronavirus spike peptide pools or control peptides (ViraFEST assay). The study sequenced cultured CD4+ T cell DNA using the Oncomine TCR Beta short-read assay. Each CDR3 protein gets one entry after TCRdb re-called the PCR reads with MiXCR. The sample has some 4,500 distinct CDR3 sequences; 22% are singletons. The specimen was CD4+ T cells from blood, cultured in vitro, collected after SARS-CoV-2 vaccination. The receptors were sampled from a human donor who had recovered from COVID-19.

By frequency in the sample, this clonotype is medium-sized. The chain combines TRBV7-2 with TRBJ2-6; no reliable D call. The germline gives CDR1 SGHTA, CDR2 FQGNSA. V was shortened by 3 bases and J by 2 bases, with 8 bases between the two germline ends. The CDR3 runs to 15 residues. CDR3 DNA sequence: TGTGCCAGCAGCTTGGTTGTCACTGGGGCCAACGTCCTGACTTTC. Its protein product is CASSLVVTGANVLTF.

This clonotype was seen ten or more times. The chain has TRBV19 and TRBJ2-5; D is perhaps TRBD1 (6 bases). V was trimmed by 2 bases and J by 2 bases, leaving 12 bases between them. The CDR3 has 15 amino acids. The germline V gene encodes CDR1 LNHDA and CDR2 SQIVND (reference sequence). The CDR3 DNA reads TGTGCCAGTAGTATACCCAAAAGGGGGCAAGAGACCCAGTACTTC. Encoded protein: CASSIPKRGQETQYF.

By sample fraction, this clonotype is medium-sized (0.01 to 0.1%). The chain is built from TRBV20-1 and TRBJ1-1, with D unresolved. The germline V gene has CDR1 DFQATT and CDR2 SNEGSKA (reference sequence). V lost 3 bases, J lost 5 bases, and 13 bases lay in between. This CDR3 is 13 amino acids long. The CDR3 spells CSASEGTRTEAFF. The CDR3 coding sequence is TGCAGTGCTAGTGAGGGTACTAGAACTGAAGCTTTCTTT.

This clonotype was observed a handful of times. The chain links TRBV6-1 to TRBJ1-2; possible D gene TRBD1, 6 bases. The CDR3 extends over 13 amino acids. Germline values: CDR1 MNHNS, CDR2 SASEGT. Trimming left V 2 bases short and J 8 bases short, with 12 bases between. The CDR3: CASSEYRGWGYTF. The CDR3 DNA reads as TGTGCCAGCAGTGAATATAGGGGGTGGGGCTACACCTTC.

By proportion, this clonotype is medium-sized. The chain has TRBV7-9 and TRBJ2-7, with D tentatively TRBD1 (6 bases). This CDR3 is 14 amino acids long. Trimming removed 5 bases from V and 2 bases from J, with 13 bases in between. Germline assignment: CDR1 SEHNR and CDR2 FQNEAQ (reference sequence). CDR3 residues: CASSRTVNTYEQYF. The CDR3 bases are TGTGCCAGCAGCCGGACAGTCAATACCTACGAGCAGTACTTC.

The V gene is TRBV7-3, the J gene TRBJ2-2; perhaps TRBD2 as D (5 bases). The V end lost 2 bases, the J end lost 0 bases, and 7 bases lay between the germline ends. CDR1 SGHTA and CDR2 FQGTGA come from the germline V gene. CDR3 size: 15 residues. The CDR3 DNA follows: TGTGCCAGCAGCTTAGACTATTCGAACACCGGGGAGCTGTTTTTT. It codes for CASSLDYSNTGELFF. The full variable domain, its missing parts supplied by reference TRBV7-3 and TRBJ2-2, is GAGVSQTPSNKVTEKGKYVELRCDPISGHTALYWYRQSLGQGPEFLIYFQGTGAADDSGLPNDRFFAVRPEGSVSTLKIQRTERGDSAVYLCASSLDYSNTGELFFGEGSRLTVL.

Only a few counts were recorded for this clonotype. V gene TRBV6-1 combines with J gene TRBJ1-2; the D gene is possibly TRBD1 (6 bases). From germline, CDR1 is MNHNS and CDR2 SASEGT. Trimming pared 7 bases from V and 5 bases from J, leaving 14 bases between. The length of the CDR3 is 13 residues. The CDR3 sequence is CASTKGGEYGYTF. CDR3 coding DNA: TGTGCCAGCACAAAAGGGGGGGAATATGGCTACACCTTC.

By sample share, this clonotype is medium-sized. The chain links TRBV20-1 to TRBJ2-7; 10 bases are shared with TRBD2. Germline CDR1 and CDR2: DFQATT and SNEGSKA (reference sequence). J gave up 3 bases and V 4 bases, and 12 bases lay outside the gene matches. The CDR3 spans 16 residues. In DNA form, the CDR3 reads TGCAGTGCTAAACAGGGGTATTGGACTAGCGGCTACGAGCAGTACTTC. Its protein is CSAKQGYWTSGYEQYF.

This clonotype is medium-sized by share. This chain links TRBV20-1 with TRBJ1-5; D might be TRBD1 (6 bases). V was cut by 5 bases and J by 2 bases, with 19 bases left in between. CDR1 DFQATT and CDR2 SNEGSKA come from the germline V gene (reference sequence). The CDR3 spans 16 residues. CDR3 protein: CSAQEMAGAGNQPQHF. In DNA, the CDR3 is TGCAGTGCTCAGGAGATGGCGGGGGCTGGCAATCAGCCCCAGCATTTT.

This chain uses TRBV12-3 or TRBV12-4 with TRBJ1-2; D is unresolved. The V end was cut by 3 bases, the J end by 4 bases, with 12 bases between. The CDR3 loop spans 14 amino acids. CDR3 residues: CASSFSSRPYGYTF. The CDR3 DNA is TGTGCCAGCAGTTTCTCGAGCAGGCCCTATGGCTACACCTTC.

This clonotype was detected a few times. The V call is TRBV24-1, the J call TRBJ2-3; TRBD2 is a possible D gene (6 bases). CDR3 size: 16 residues. The germline V gene has CDR1 KGHDR and CDR2 SFDVKD. Trimming removed 3 bases at V and 5 bases at J, with 17 bases between. CDR3 nucleotides: TGTGCCACCAGTGATAACGGGGCGGGGTCAAGAGATACGCAGTATTTT. Translation: CATSDNGAGSRDTQYF.

The table lists this clonotype with a count of one. The gene calls are TRBV2 and TRBJ1-5; unclear D gene. V shed 7 bases and J shed 0 bases, with 13 bases lying between them. Germline CDR1 SNHLY, CDR2 FYNNEI. This CDR3 contains 15 residues. CDR3 sequence (DNA): TGTGCCAGCAACCAGGTGGCTAATAGCAATCAGCCCCAGCATTTT. Its protein is CASNQVANSNQPQHF.

By sample fraction, this clonotype is large (0.1 to 1%). This rearrangement joins TRBV29-1 to TRBJ2-5, with D unresolved. The length of the CDR3 is 12 residues. CDR1 and CDR2 (germline): SQVTM, ANQGSEA. The ends were cut back, 4 bases at V and 0 bases at J, with 6 bases in the middle. The CDR3 DNA sequence: TGCAGCGTTGCCACTTACCAAGAGACCCAGTACTTC. It encodes CSVATYQETQYF.

This clonotype was counted ten times or more. The chain links TRBV4-3 to TRBJ2-5; possibly TRBD1 or TRBD2 for D (5 bases each). V was pared by 5 bases and J by 2 bases, with 15 bases between. The CDR3 covers 15 residues. Germline loops: CDR1 LGHNA, CDR2 YSLEER. This CDR3 reads CASSISGTSQETQYF. The CDR3, as DNA: TGCGCCAGCAGCATATCCGGGACCTCGCAAGAGACCCAGTACTTC.